The 10 T cell receptor beta chains given below trace back to one sample, sequenced in a study of blood T cell repertoires in COVID-19. Sequencing was performed with immunoSEQ multiplex PCR; in TCRdb, only in-frame clones are kept and a portion is missing. This table has approximately 40,000 clones, about four fifths appearing once. The sequenced sample consisted of peripheral blood. The receptor source for this set is a woman aged 55-70 years with acute or convalescent COVID-19.

The chain combines TRBV5-1 with TRBJ2-5; D is unresolved. The germline V gene has CDR1 SGHRS and CDR2 YFSETQ. The CDR3 extends over 13 amino acids. V lost 2 bases to trimming and J lost 9 bases, with 14 bases between them. The CDR3 coding sequence is TGCGCCAGCAGCTTTGGCCCCACGGAGCCCCAGTACTTC. Translated: CASSFGPTEPQYF. Supplemented by reference TRBV5-1 and TRBJ2-5, the full variable domain reads KAGVTQTPRYLIKTRGQQVTLSCSPISGHRSVSWYQQTPGQGLQFLFEYFSETQRNKGNFPGRFSGRQFSNSRSEMNVSTLELGDSALYLCASSFGPTEPQYFGPGTRLLVL.

The chain combines TRBV7-9 with TRBJ1-1; D gene unclear. Germline V gene data show CDR1 as SEHNR and CDR2 as FQNEAQ (reference sequence). CDR3 length: 15 amino acids. Trimming removed 1 base from V and 0 bases from J, with 9 bases in between. The CDR3 reads CASSLETGMNTEAFF. The CDR3 nucleotides are TGTGCCAGCAGCTTAGAAACCGGGATGAACACTGAAGCTTTCTTT.

This clone appeared once. V is TRBV28 and J is TRBJ1-1; possible D gene TRBD1, 6 bases. This CDR3 comprises 12 residues. Germline CDR1 reads MDHEN; CDR2 reads SYDVKM. The V and J ends lost 6 bases and 7 bases respectively, with 12 bases between them. The chain's CDR3 is CASRTQGLEAFF. Here the CDR3 DNA reads TGTGCCAGCAGGACACAGGGTCTTGAAGCTTTCTTT.

The chain has TRBV11-2 and TRBJ1-4; 7 bases map to TRBD1. The length of the CDR3 is 15 residues. Looked up from germline, CDR1 is SGHAT and CDR2 is FQNNGV. V lost 1 base and J lost 7; bases outside the gene matches: 6. This CDR3 reads CASSLGGQGVEKLFF. The CDR3 DNA is TGTGCCAGCAGCTTAGGAGGGCAGGGGGTTGAAAAACTGTTTTTT. The full variable domain, in which reference TRBV11-2 and TRBJ1-4 provide the parts outside the CDR3, is EAGVAQSPRYKIIEKRQSVAFWCNPISGHATLYWYQQILGQGPKLLIQFQNNGVVDDSQLPKDRFSAERLKGVDSTLKIQPAKLEDSAVYLCASSLGGQGVEKLFFGSGTQLSVL.

This clone was recorded only once. DNA of the CDR3: TGTGCCTGTTCTAGCGGGGGGTCTCTCCAAGAGACCCAGTACTTC. Protein sequence: CACSSGGSLQETQYF. J is TRBJ2-5 and V is TRBV19, with TRBD2 matching over 11 bases. The CDR3 is made up of 15 amino acids. The germline V gene encodes CDR1 LNHDA and CDR2 SQIVND (reference sequence). J lost 1 base, V lost 11 bases, and 9 bases had no gene match.

This chain uses TRBV19 with TRBJ2-3, with D perhaps TRBD1 (5 bases). Trimming removed 3 bases from V and 8 bases from J, with 9 bases in between. Germline V gives CDR1 LNHDA, CDR2 SQIVND (reference sequence). CDR3 size: 12 residues. For the CDR3, the DNA is TGTGCCAGTAGTATCGGGCAGGGTACGCAGTATTTT. It specifies CASSIGQGTQYF.

CDR3 nucleotides: TGCGCCAGCAGCCAGAAACAGGGACCAGGCGAGTCACCCCTCCACTTT. Encoded protein: CASSQKQGPGESPLHF. The chain has TRBV4-1 and TRBJ1-6; the D gene is possibly TRBD1 (6 bases). CDR1 MGHRA and CDR2 YSYEKL come from the germline V gene. The germline V and J ends were trimmed by 3 bases and 10 bases, with 19 bases remaining between them. CDR3 length: 16 amino acids.

The chain couples TRBV6-5 to TRBJ2-7, with 10 bases aligning to TRBD2. The germline CDR1 and CDR2 sequences are MNHEY and SVGAGI. V lost 4 bases, J lost 0 bases, and 3 bases stayed unmatched. This CDR3 contains 15 residues. Here the CDR3 DNA reads TGTGCCAGCAGTTCTCGGACTAGCGGCTCCTACGAGCAGTACTTC. It encodes CASSSRTSGSYEQYF.

This clone was observed once. This chain links TRBV6-2 or TRBV6-3 with TRBJ1-5; D unresolved. Looked up from germline, CDR1 is MNHEY and CDR2 is SVGEGT. The CDR3 consists of 11 residues. V lost 2 bases and J 10 bases, leaving 6 bases between the germline ends. CDR3 region: CASSYPTPQHF. CDR3 coding DNA: TGTGCCAGCAGTTACCCGACTCCCCAGCATTTT.

J is TRBJ2-7 and V is TRBV5-1; D perhaps matches TRBD1 (6 bases). This CDR3 contains 14 residues. Germline loops: CDR1 SGHRS, CDR2 YFSETQ. The ends were cut back, 4 bases at V and 3 bases at J, with 14 bases in the middle. The DNA of the CDR3 is TGCGCCAGCAGCGAGACAGGTAGTTACTACGAGCAGTACTTC. It encodes CASSETGSYYEQYF.